These 10 T cell receptor beta chains originate from one sample sequenced in a study of T cells in Graves' hyperthyroidism and ophthalmopathy. Amplified TCR beta CDR3 regions derived from RNA transcripts. First-round RT-PCR targeting the TCR CDR3 was performed with the HTBI primer set. TCRdb reprocessed the multiplex PCR reads with MiXCR, giving one entry per CDR3 protein. The repertoire includes around 490,000 distinct CDR3 sequences, just under 20% of them detected once, and about half sits in the top ten. The specimen was blood. These receptors all come from a man aged 40-55 years with Graves' ophthalmopathy.

As DNA, the CDR3 is TGTGCCTGGACGGTGGGCCCCTACGAGCAGTACTTC. It yields the protein CAWTVGPYEQYF. This sequence joins TRBV30 and TRBJ2-7; no firm D call. The CDR3 spans 12 residues. Trimming left V 4 bases short and J 2 bases short, with 9 bases between. Germline CDR1 GTSNPN, CDR2 SVGIG (reference sequence).

The chain joins TRBV14 to TRBJ2-1, with 7 bases fitting TRBD2. This CDR3 is built from 13 residues. Germline V gene data show CDR1 as SGHDN and CDR2 as FVKESK. Trimming cost V 5 bases and J 10 bases; bases outside gene matches: 8. CDR3 region: CASSTRLASEQFF. The DNA for the CDR3 is TGTGCCAGCAGCACGCGACTAGCTTCCGAGCAGTTCTTC.

V and J are TRBV6-2 or TRBV6-3 and TRBJ2-1; 9 bases agree with TRBD2. The CDR3 spans 14 residues. Germline CDR1 reads MNHEY; CDR2 reads SVGEGT. V was clipped by 10 bases and J by 5 bases; unmatched bases: 9. This CDR3 is CATRRGLANNEQFF. CDR3 nucleotides: TGTGCCACACGCCGAGGACTAGCGAACAATGAGCAGTTCTTC.

Only a few counts were recorded for this clonotype. The chain combines TRBV20-1 with TRBJ1-2; 9 nucleotides line up with TRBD1. This CDR3 comprises 17 residues. Trimming cost V 1 base and J 7 bases; bases outside gene matches: 16. The V gene's germline CDR1 is DFQATT and CDR2 SNEGSKA (reference sequence). CDR3 loop: CSARALPSGTGWSGYTF. CDR3 DNA sequence: TGCAGTGCTAGAGCTTTACCCTCCGGGACAGGGTGGTCTGGCTACACCTTC.

The chain uses TRBV6-2 or TRBV6-3 and TRBJ2-7, with TRBD2 identical over 10 bases. Germline loops: CDR1 MNHEY, CDR2 SVGEGT. This CDR3 contains 14 residues. After removal of 6 bases from V and 2 bases from J, the junction contained 4 bases not matched to a gene. The CDR3 sequence is CASRTTSGAYEQYF. The DNA for the CDR3 is TGTGCCAGCAGAACCACTAGCGGGGCCTACGAGCAGTACTTC.

J is TRBJ2-5 and V is TRBV5-1; 9 bases line up with TRBD2. CDR1 is SGHRS and CDR2 is YFSETQ in the germline V gene. The CDR3 has 18 residues. Trimming at V came to 0 bases and at J to 2 bases, leaving 11 bases not matched to a gene. The chain's CDR3 is CASSLVSRGSGGQETQYF. The DNA of the CDR3 is TGCGCCAGCAGCTTGGTCTCCCGGGGTAGCGGGGGACAAGAGACCCAGTACTTC.

In its sample, this clonotype was seen many times. The rearrangement joins TRBV7-3 to TRBJ2-3; 8 bases align to TRBD1. The V and J ends lost 6 bases and 0 bases, in that order; junction bases with no gene match: 5. Germline V gene sequence: CDR1 SGHTA, CDR2 FQGTGA. This CDR3 comprises 15 residues. CDR3 in DNA: TGTGCCAGCAGTTTGACAGGGGCTAGCACAGATACGCAGTATTTT. It codes for CASSLTGASTDTQYF.

This clonotype was seen repeatedly, ten times or more. This chain links TRBV6-1 with TRBJ2-1; 7 bases fit TRBD1. J gave up 5 bases and V 5 bases, and 9 bases lay outside the gene matches. Germline-derived CDR1 and CDR2 are MNHNS and SASEGT. CDR3 length: 15 amino acids. The CDR3 DNA reads as TGTGCCAGCAGTTTAATGGGACAGCCCAACAATGAGCAGTTCTTC. Its translation is CASSLMGQPNNEQFF.

Ten or more counts support this clonotype. The chain employs TRBV14 and TRBJ2-3; a weak D match, TRBD2 (5 bases). CDR3 length equals 17 residues. V was shortened by 1 base and J by 2 bases, with 16 bases between the two germline ends. Germline V gene sequence: CDR1 SGHDN, CDR2 FVKESK. The CDR3 loop is CASSQVGADRYTDTQYF. For the CDR3, the DNA is TGTGCCAGCAGCCAAGTGGGAGCGGATAGATACACAGATACGCAGTATTTT. Full variable domain (outside the CDR3, taken from reference TRBV14 and TRBJ2-3): EAGVTQFPSHSVIEKGQTVTLRCDPISGHDNLYWYRRVMGKEIKFLLHFVKESKQDESGMPNNRFLAERTGGTYSTLKVQPAELEDSGVYFCASSQVGADRYTDTQYFGPGTRLTVL.

Only a few counts were recorded for this clonotype. The chain is built from TRBV20-1 and TRBJ1-3; D is undetermined. Germline CDR1 reads DFQATT; CDR2 reads SNEGSKA (reference sequence). The germline V and J ends were trimmed by 3 bases and 4 bases, with 10 bases remaining between them. The CDR3 has 13 amino acids. The CDR3 DNA follows: TGCAGTGCTAGCGAATCGATCGGAAACACCATATATTTT. Its protein product is CSASESIGNTIYF.